This entry lists 14 T cell receptor beta chains sequenced from one sample in a study of read filtering for tumor transcriptome and immune sequencing. The library was built from roughly 400 ng RNA with molecular barcoded adaptors for alpha/delta and beta/gamma chains. TCRdb reprocessed the reads with MiXCR, giving one entry per CDR3 protein. The sample carries 100,000 to 150,000 distinct CDR3 sequences, about 12% recorded once. Sequenced input: a population of CD138-negative cells sorted from bone marrow. The receptor set was obtained from a donor at least 40 years old with multiple myeloma.

There are many counts of this clonotype. The chain joins TRBV5-1 to TRBJ2-3; no definite D call. The germline gives CDR1 SGHRS, CDR2 YFSETQ. Trimming took off 0 bases at V and 0 bases at J, with 8 bases between the two ends. This CDR3 region has 15 residues. This CDR3 is CASSLALTSTDTQYF. In nucleotides, the CDR3 is TGCGCCAGCAGCTTGGCATTAACTAGCACAGATACGCAGTATTTT.

As concerns this clonotype: This may stem from a read error, because a much larger clone lies one nucleotide away. The chain combines TRBV4-1 with TRBJ2-5; 7 nucleotides agree with TRBD1. CDR1 and CDR2 from the germline V gene are MGHRA and YSYEKL. The length of the CDR3 is 13 residues. V trimming: 4 bases; J trimming: 3 bases; junction bases outside the gene matches: 2. The CDR3 DNA reads as TGCGCCAGCAGCCGAGGGGGCGAAGAGACCCAGTACTTC. Protein: CASSRGGEETQYF.

Regarding this clonotype: A read error is likely, as this CDR3 ends without the conserved phenylalanine or tryptophan. It is unclear where the CDR3 begins or ends on the DNA, so no DNA is shown, and the CDR3 is as TCRdb lists it. V and J are TRBV7-7 and TRBJ2-1; the table calls TRBD1, which could not be checked here. The CDR3 adds up to 16 amino acids, both ends counted. Per the germline V gene, CDR1 is SSHAT and CDR2 is FNYEAQ (reference sequence). CDR3 protein: CASSLASGPGYNEQLY.

In this sample, this clonotype turned up many times. This chain connects TRBV7-9 to TRBJ2-7, with D hard to call. Trimming took 5 bases from V and 6 from J, leaving 11 bases between them. The CDR3 covers 12 residues. The germline CDR1 and CDR2 sequences are SEHNR and FQNEAQ (reference sequence). CDR3 bases: TGTGCCAGCAGCAAGCCCAGGCGCGAGCAGTACTTC. Translated: CASSKPRREQYF.

This clonotype was seen a few times. This rearrangement joins TRBV11-2 to TRBJ2-7, with 10 nucleotides matching TRBD1. There are 16 residues in the CDR3. The germline CDR1 and CDR2 sequences are SGHAT and FQNNGV. Trimming took 5 bases from V and 0 from J; bases not matched to a gene: 7. The CDR3 DNA follows: TGTGCCAGCAGCCGGGACAGGGGCCAGATCTCCTACGAGCAGTACTTC. Its protein is CASSRDRGQISYEQYF.

This clonotype was detected ten times or more. The rearrangement joins TRBV4-1 to TRBJ1-1; possible D gene TRBD1, 5 bases. Trimming removed 1 base from V and 8 bases from J, with 14 bases in between. The CDR3 loop spans 14 amino acids. Per the germline V gene, CDR1 is MGHRA and CDR2 is YSYEKL. This chain's CDR3 is CASSQGQRLKEAFF. DNA for the CDR3: TGCGCCAGCAGCCAAGGACAGAGGTTAAAAGAAGCTTTCTTT.

The sample holds a few counts of this clonotype. It may be a read error: a sequence one base away is much more abundant. The chain joins TRBV20-1 to TRBJ1-5; 7 nucleotides line up with TRBD1. This CDR3 comprises 15 residues. CDR1 and CDR2 from the germline V gene are DFQATT and SNEGSKA (reference sequence). CDR3 DNA sequence: TGCAGTGCTACCCGGACAGGAGTTAGCAATCTGCCCCAGCATTTT. It is translated as CSATRTGVSNLPQHF.

This clonotype has ten or more counts. The chain employs TRBV5-1 and TRBJ1-4; 9 bases are shared with TRBD1. The CDR3 consists of 16 residues. The germline gives CDR1 SGHRS, CDR2 YFSETQ. V trimming: 0 bases; J trimming: 7 bases; junction bases outside the gene matches: 7. The CDR3 coding sequence is TGCGCCAGCAGCTTGGGATACAGGGGGCAGGCTGAAAAACTGTTTTTT. Translated: CASSLGYRGQAEKLFF. The full variable domain, its missing parts supplied by reference TRBV5-1 and TRBJ1-4, is KAGVTQTPRYLIKTRGQQVTLSCSPISGHRSVSWYQQTPGQGLQFLFEYFSETQRNKGNFPGRFSGRQFSNSRSEMNVSTLELGDSALYLCASSLGYRGQAEKLFFGSGTQLSVL.

This clonotype was detected many times. The chain has TRBV5-4 and TRBJ2-2; the D gene is possibly TRBD2 (6 bases). V lost 2 bases to trimming and J lost 1 base, with 12 bases between them. The length of the CDR3 is 16 residues. Germline V lookup: CDR1 SGHNT, CDR2 YYREEE (reference sequence). The CDR3 reads CASSFDGSGNTGELFF. CDR3 nucleotide sequence: TGTGCCAGCAGCTTCGATGGTAGCGGGAACACCGGGGAGCTGTTTTTT.

This clonotype showed up many times. This chain links TRBV6-1 with TRBJ2-3, with 13 bases fitting TRBD2. Trimming at V came to 6 bases and at J to 5 bases, leaving 2 bases not matched to a gene. This CDR3 is 14 amino acids long. Germline V lookup: CDR1 MNHNS, CDR2 SASEGT. CDR3 sequence: CASRTSGRKDTQYF. The CDR3 DNA follows: TGTGCCAGCAGGACTAGCGGGAGGAAAGATACGCAGTATTTT.

This clonotype was picked up many times. The chain carries TRBV6-1 and TRBJ1-5, with D uncertain. This CDR3 has 11 residues. The germline V and J ends were trimmed by 7 bases and 9 bases, with 10 bases remaining between them. CDR1 and CDR2 from the germline V gene are MNHNS and SASEGT. CDR3 residues: CASIVLWPQHF. The CDR3, as DNA: TGTGCCAGCATCGTCCTGTGGCCCCAGCATTTT.

This clonotype was counted many times. V is TRBV9 and J is TRBJ2-1, with TRBD2 identical over 10 bases. The CDR3 is made up of 15 amino acids. V trimming: 2 bases; J trimming: 5 bases; junction bases outside the gene matches: 4. Germline CDR1 and CDR2: SGDLS and YYNGEE. CDR3 sequence (DNA): TGTGCCAGCAGCGTCCTAGCGGGAGATAACAATGAGCAGTTCTTC. As protein: CASSVLAGDNNEQFF.

This clonotype was seen at least ten times. At one of its ends the junction is not consistent with the germline gene, which may arise from a read error. The chain combines TRBV6-5 with TRBJ2-7; no definite D call. Germline assignment: CDR1 MNHEY and CDR2 SVGAGI. The CDR3 has 11 residues. The CDR3 DNA reads TGCGCCTCCAGGACCTCCTACGAGCAGTACTTC. This gives the protein CASRTSYEQYF.

On this clonotype itself: A much larger clone lies one base from this, so it may be a read error. The rearrangement uses TRBV6-5 and TRBJ2-2; unclear D gene. This CDR3 is built from 15 residues. V gave up 2 bases and J gave up 7 bases, with 14 bases separating them. Per germline, CDR1 MNHEY and CDR2 SVGAGI. This CDR3 is CASSYIPQWIGELFF. DNA of the CDR3: TGTGCCAGCAGTTACATTCCCCAATGGATCGGGGAGCTGTTTTTT.